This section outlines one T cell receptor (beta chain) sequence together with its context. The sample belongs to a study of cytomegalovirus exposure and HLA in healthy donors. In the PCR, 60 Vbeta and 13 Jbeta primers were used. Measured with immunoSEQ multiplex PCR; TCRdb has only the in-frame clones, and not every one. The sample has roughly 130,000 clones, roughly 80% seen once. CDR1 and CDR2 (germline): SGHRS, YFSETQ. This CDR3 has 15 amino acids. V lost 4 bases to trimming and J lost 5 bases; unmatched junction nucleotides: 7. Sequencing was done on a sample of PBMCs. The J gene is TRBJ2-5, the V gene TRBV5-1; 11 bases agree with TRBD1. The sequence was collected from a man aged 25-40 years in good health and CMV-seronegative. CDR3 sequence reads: CASSPGTGGLETQYF. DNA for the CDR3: TGCGCCAGCAGCCCCGGGACAGGGGGTTTGGAGACCCAGTACTTC. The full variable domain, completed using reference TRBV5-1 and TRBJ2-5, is KAGVTQTPRYLIKTRGQQVTLSCSPISGHRSVSWYQQTPGQGLQFLFEYFSETQRNKGNFPGRFSGRQFSNSRSEMNVSTLELGDSALYLCASSPGTGGLETQYFGPGTRLLVL.